These 28 T cell receptor beta chains came from one sample sequenced in a study of T cells in Graves' hyperthyroidism and ophthalmopathy. RNA transcripts yielded amplified TCR beta CDR3 regions. The TCR CDR3 first-round RT-PCR relied on the HTBI primer set. TCRdb re-called the multiplex PCR reads with MiXCR, one entry per CDR3 protein. The repertoire holds 500,000 to 550,000 distinct CDR3 sequences, with around 21% as singletons. The source material was blood. These receptors came from a man younger than 30 with Graves' hyperthyroidism.

This clonotype was seen ten or more times. The V and J genes are TRBV6-1 and TRBJ1-2; D is unclear. V gave up 1 base and J gave up 3 bases, with 12 bases separating them. The CDR3 spans 15 residues. The germline V gene has CDR1 MNHNS and CDR2 SASEGT. In DNA form, the CDR3 reads TGTGCCAGCAGTGAAGTTGTCCCAAGTTACTATGGCTACACCTTC. Protein sequence: CASSEVVPSYYGYTF.

The CDR3: CAPLDRGSASTTEAFF. CDR3 sequence (DNA): TGTGCCCCTTTAGACAGGGGATCGGCCTCAACAACTGAAGCTTTCTTT. The chain carries TRBV18 and TRBJ1-1; TRBD1 matches 8 bases. The CDR3 runs 16 residues. CDR1 and CDR2 from the germline V gene are KGHSH and LQKENI. J lost 5 bases, V lost 11 bases, and 19 bases had no gene match.

The V and J genes are TRBV4-1 and TRBJ2-7; TRBD1 matches at 8 bases. The CDR3 is 15 residues long. The J segment lost 2 bases and the V segment lost 0 bases, leaving 3 bases of the junction unmatched. Germline V lookup: CDR1 MGHRA, CDR2 YSYEKL. The CDR3 reads CASSQEDRVTYEQYF. DNA of the CDR3: TGCGCCAGCAGCCAAGAGGACAGGGTTACCTACGAGCAGTACTTC.

The rearrangement links TRBV30 to TRBJ1-3; D uncertain. V gave up 3 bases and J gave up 0 bases, with 15 bases separating them. The germline V gene encodes CDR1 GTSNPN and CDR2 SVGIG (reference sequence). The CDR3 covers 16 residues. Written as DNA, the CDR3 is TGTGCCTGGAGACCCACCCGCCTGAGCTCTGGAAACACCATATATTTT. It encodes CAWRPTRLSSGNTIYF.

This chain connects TRBV6-2 or TRBV6-3 to TRBJ1-1, with D possibly TRBD1 on 5 matching bases. Trimming removed 6 bases at V and 9 bases at J, with 14 bases between. The germline CDR1 and CDR2 sequences are MNHEY and SVGEGT. CDR3 length: 12 amino acids. In nucleotides, the CDR3 is TGTGCCAGCAGCCAGGGAGGGATTAAAGCTTTCTTT. Translation: CASSQGGIKAFF.

There are many counts of this clonotype. The genes are TRBV5-1 and TRBJ2-7; TRBD1 aligns across 7 bases. The V gene end was trimmed by 0 bases and the J gene end by 6 bases; junction bases not matched to a gene: 6. The CDR3 is 14 residues long. CDR1 SGHRS and CDR2 YFSETQ come from the germline V gene. CDR3 region: CASSLGGGAAEQYF. CDR3 DNA sequence: TGCGCCAGCAGCTTGGGAGGGGGCGCGGCCGAGCAGTACTTC.

This chain joins TRBV6-2 or TRBV6-3 and TRBJ1-2; no definite D call. This CDR3 spans 15 amino acids. V was shortened by 5 bases and J by 6 bases, with 19 bases between the two germline ends. Germline CDR1 and CDR2: MNHEY and SVGEGT. CDR3 protein: CASSQPVPGDHGYTF. CDR3 DNA sequence: TGTGCCAGCAGTCAACCAGTACCGGGCGACCATGGCTACACCTTC.

This clonotype was counted at least ten times. V usage is TRBV27 and J usage is TRBJ1-5; D uncertain. The CDR3 runs 12 residues. Trimming left V 9 bases short and J 6 bases short, with 12 bases between. Germline V gene lookup returns CDR1 MNHEY and CDR2 SMNVEV (reference sequence). Here the CDR3 reads CASAAGGQPQHF. CDR3 coding DNA: TGTGCCAGTGCGGCGGGAGGTCAGCCCCAGCATTTT.

This clonotype was seen a few times. V is TRBV12-3 or TRBV12-4 and J is TRBJ2-3; 7 nucleotides agree with TRBD2. There are 16 residues in the CDR3. J gave up 1 base and V 2 bases, and 6 bases lay outside the gene matches. The CDR3 DNA sequence: TGTGCCAGCAGTTTAAGAGGGAGCGGGGGCACAGATACGCAGTATTTT. This encodes CASSLRGSGGTDTQYF.

The chain carries TRBV7-8 and TRBJ2-7; D is perhaps TRBD2 (5 bases). The CDR3 covers 13 residues. The germline V and J ends were trimmed by 1 base and 6 bases, with 10 bases remaining between them. Germline CDR1 reads SGHVS; CDR2 reads FQNEAQ. Written as DNA, the CDR3 is TGTGCCAGCAGCTTAGATGGGAGTGCCGAGCAGTACTTC. Its protein product is CASSLDGSAEQYF.

The gene calls are TRBV30 and TRBJ2-5; D ambiguous. V was cut by 3 bases and J by 2 bases, with 4 bases left in between. The CDR3 sequence is 11 residues long. Germline V lookup: CDR1 GTSNPN, CDR2 SVGIG (reference sequence). The CDR3 region is CAWRPQETQYF. The CDR3 DNA is TGTGCCTGGAGGCCTCAAGAGACCCAGTACTTC.

This clonotype was counted between two and nine times. The V gene is TRBV20-1, the J gene TRBJ2-4; TRBD2 might be the D (7 bases). Germline V CDR1 and CDR2: DFQATT, SNEGSKA (reference sequence). Between the trimmed V and J ends, which lost 0 bases and 0 bases, there was a span of 21 bases. CDR3 length: 19 residues. CDR3 loop: CSARDREGVMNLAKNIQYF. The DNA of the CDR3 is TGCAGTGCTAGAGATAGGGAGGGGGTCATGAATCTAGCCAAAAACATTCAGTACTTC.

This clonotype has a count of ten or more. The chain links TRBV6-1 to TRBJ1-5; D is unresolved. The germline gives CDR1 MNHNS, CDR2 SASEGT. CDR3 length equals 13 residues. Trimming took 3 bases from V and 7 from J, leaving 10 bases between them. CDR3 region: CASSEGFGQPQHF. The DNA for the CDR3 is TGTGCCAGCAGTGAGGGGTTTGGCCAGCCCCAGCATTTT.

There are a few counts of this clonotype. The CDR3, as DNA: TGTGCCAGTACCTTAGACAGGGGCAAGGGCAATCAGCCCCAGCATTTT. Its translation: CASTLDRGKGNQPQHF. J is TRBJ1-5 and V is TRBV19; 8 bases line up with TRBD1. The V and J ends lost 7 bases and 2 bases, in that order; junction bases with no gene match: 10. The CDR3 runs to 16 residues. Germline V gene data show CDR1 as LNHDA and CDR2 as SQIVND (reference sequence).

The chain combines TRBV6-4 with TRBJ2-7; 10 bases align to TRBD2. Trimming took 3 bases from V and 2 from J; bases not matched to a gene: 4. The germline V gene has CDR1 MRHNA and CDR2 SNTAGT. The CDR3 contains 15 residues. For the CDR3, the DNA is TGTGCCAGCAGTGAACTAGCGGGGATTGCCTACGAGCAGTACTTC. It specifies CASSELAGIAYEQYF.

This clonotype was seen at least ten times. The chain uses TRBV5-1 and TRBJ2-5, with a possible D match to TRBD2 (5 bases). The germline gives CDR1 SGHRS, CDR2 YFSETQ. CDR3 length: 16 amino acids. V dropped 1 base and J dropped 2 bases, with 15 bases sitting between them. The chain's CDR3 is CASSLRWRRSQETQYF. The CDR3 DNA reads TGCGCCAGCAGCTTGCGGTGGAGGAGATCTCAAGAGACCCAGTACTTC.

This clonotype was observed many times. The V call is TRBV20-1, the J call TRBJ1-2; D may be TRBD1 (6 bases). V dropped 0 bases and J dropped 5 bases, with 10 bases sitting between them. Germline values: CDR1 DFQATT, CDR2 SNEGSKA (reference sequence). The CDR3 is made up of 13 amino acids. CDR3 sequence: CSARDGQIYGYTF. In DNA, the CDR3 is TGCAGTGCTAGAGACGGACAGATTTATGGCTACACCTTC.

This clonotype came up many times. The J gene is TRBJ2-5, the V gene TRBV7-2; TRBD2 matches 12 bases. Germline V gives CDR1 SGHTA, CDR2 FQGNSA. J was trimmed by 5 bases and V by 1 base; bases with no gene match: 5. The CDR3 has 16 residues. The CDR3 coding sequence is TGTGCCAGCAGCTTAGTGACTAGCGGGGGTTGGGAGACCCAGTACTTC. Its protein product is CASSLVTSGGWETQYF.

This clonotype was counted ten times or more. This CDR3 reads CASSYGAGSTEAFF. The CDR3 nucleotides read TGTGCCAGCAGTTACGGGGCAGGGAGTACTGAAGCTTTCTTT. The chain links TRBV6-5 to TRBJ1-1, with D perhaps TRBD1 (5 bases). V dropped 2 bases and J dropped 5 bases, with 12 bases sitting between them. CDR1 is MNHEY, CDR2 SVGAGI, per germline. The CDR3 is 14 amino acids.

This clonotype was picked up many times. V usage is TRBV27 and J usage is TRBJ2-5, with TRBD2 matching over 7 bases. CDR3 length: 14 amino acids. Germline V gene sequence: CDR1 MNHEY, CDR2 SMNVEV (reference sequence). The ends lost 9 bases at V and 0 bases at J; junction bases unmatched: 7. CDR3 loop: CASRSRENQETQYF. The CDR3 DNA follows: TGTGCCAGTCGGTCGCGGGAGAACCAAGAGACCCAGTACTTC.

There are many counts of this clonotype. The V and J genes are TRBV5-4 and TRBJ2-5; either TRBD1 or TRBD2 may supply D (5 bases each). V gave up 5 bases and J gave up 2 bases, with 19 bases separating them. This CDR3 region has 16 residues. Germline-derived CDR1 and CDR2 are SGHNT and YYREEE (reference sequence). Written as DNA, the CDR3 is TGTGCCAGCAGTGTACCGGGACGGACTCCTCAAGAGACCCAGTACTTC. Its protein product is CASSVPGRTPQETQYF. Filled out from reference TRBV5-4 and TRBJ2-5, the complete variable domain reads ETGVTQSPTHLIKTRGQQVTLRCSSQSGHNTVSWYQQALGQGPQFIFQYYREEENGRGNFPPRFSGLQFPNYSSELNVNALELDDSALYLCASSVPGRTPQETQYFGPGTRLLVL.

The sample holds a few counts of this clonotype. The rearrangement uses TRBV10-3 and TRBJ1-6, with unresolved D. Germline CDR1 reads ENHRY; CDR2 reads SYGVKD. V lost 10 bases to trimming and J lost 3 bases, with 10 bases between them. The CDR3 loop spans 13 amino acids. The CDR3 nucleotides are TGTGCCAACTCAAGGGACTATAATTCACCCCTCCACTTT. This gives the protein CANSRDYNSPLHF.

J is TRBJ1-1 and V is TRBV7-9, with 8 bases matching TRBD1. The CDR3 is 13 amino acids. CDR1 and CDR2 from the germline V gene are SEHNR and FQNEAQ (reference sequence). The V gene end was trimmed by 10 bases and the J gene end by 4 bases; junction bases not matched to a gene: 8. The CDR3 here is CATKTGGVTEAFF. The CDR3 region has the DNA TGTGCCACTAAAACAGGGGGGGTCACTGAAGCTTTCTTT.

J is TRBJ2-7 and V is TRBV6-2 or TRBV6-3; TRBD2 matches at 11 bases. The CDR3 loop spans 13 amino acids. Per the germline V gene, CDR1 is MNHEY and CDR2 is SVGEGT. V lost 10 bases and J lost 3; bases outside the gene matches: 5. Here the CDR3 DNA reads TGTGCCATCAAGCTAGCGGGAGGCTACGAGCAGTACTTC. It specifies CAIKLAGGYEQYF.

This clonotype was counted between two and nine times. The chain links TRBV19 to TRBJ1-2; TRBD1 agrees at 7 bases. The CDR3 contains 13 residues. Germline V gene data show CDR1 as LNHDA and CDR2 as SQIVND (reference sequence). The V and J ends lost 8 bases and 4 bases, in that order; junction bases with no gene match: 7. The CDR3: CASATGASYGYTF. The CDR3 DNA reads as TGTGCCAGTGCAACAGGGGCCAGCTATGGCTACACCTTC.

This clonotype was recorded at least ten times. This rearrangement joins TRBV6-1 to TRBJ1-5; D is ambiguous. The CDR3 runs to 14 residues. V was clipped by 2 bases and J by 4 bases, with 9 bases between them. Germline CDR1 reads MNHNS; CDR2 reads SASEGT. In DNA form, the CDR3 reads TGTGCCAGCAGTGAATACACATTGAATCAGCCCCAGCATTTT. Protein product: CASSEYTLNQPQHF.

The rearrangement uses TRBV6-1 and TRBJ2-5; possibly TRBD1 for D (5 bases). CDR3 length: 15 amino acids. The V gene's germline CDR1 is MNHNS and CDR2 SASEGT. Trimming pared 5 bases from V and 5 bases from J, leaving 18 bases between. Here the CDR3 DNA reads TGTGCCAGCAGTCGAAGCACCAGGGAAGAGGAGACCCAGTACTTC. Translated, it gives CASSRSTREEETQYF.

This clonotype was found a few times. The chain has TRBV6-1 and TRBJ1-2, with D unresolved. CDR1 MNHNS and CDR2 SASEGT come from the germline V gene. The CDR3 totals 13 residues. V was clipped by 7 bases and J by 3 bases, with 12 bases between them. CDR3 sequence reads: CASTKGVDYGYTF. The CDR3 DNA is TGTGCCAGCACCAAGGGTGTCGACTATGGCTACACCTTC.